The clone carrying this T cell receptor (beta chain) was detected once. Assay used: immunoSEQ multiplex PCR; TCRdb lists only in-frame clones, some missing. Among under 13,000 clones, approximately 71% were seen once, and the ten largest hold around 40%. The data belong to a study of somatic mutations in cytotoxic T cells in rheumatoid arthritis. CDR3 length equals 13 residues. Germline CDR1 SGHNT, CDR2 YYREEE (reference sequence). Trimming removed 2 bases from V and 4 bases from J, with 8 bases in between. What was sequenced was CD8+ T cells sorted from blood. The TCR was taken from an adult with rheumatoid arthritis. The chain uses TRBV5-4 and TRBJ2-3; no reliable D call. Here the CDR3 reads CASSLSGSDTQYF. The CDR3 bases are TGTGCCAGCAGCTTAAGTGGGTCAGATACGCAGTATTTT.